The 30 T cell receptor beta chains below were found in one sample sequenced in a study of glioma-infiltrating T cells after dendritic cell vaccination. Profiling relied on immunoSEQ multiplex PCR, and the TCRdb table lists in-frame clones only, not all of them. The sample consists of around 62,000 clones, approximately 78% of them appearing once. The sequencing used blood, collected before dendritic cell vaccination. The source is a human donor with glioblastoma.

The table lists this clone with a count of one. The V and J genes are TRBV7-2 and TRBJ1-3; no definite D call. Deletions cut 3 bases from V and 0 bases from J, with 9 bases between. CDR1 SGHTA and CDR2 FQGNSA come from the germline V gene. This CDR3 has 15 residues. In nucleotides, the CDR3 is TGTGCCAGCAGCTTCCTGATTAGCTCTGGAAACACCATATATTTT. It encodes CASSFLISSGNTIYF.

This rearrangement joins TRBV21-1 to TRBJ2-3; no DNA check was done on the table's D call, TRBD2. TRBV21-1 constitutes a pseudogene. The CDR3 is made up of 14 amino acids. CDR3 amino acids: CASSKPTAKDTQYF. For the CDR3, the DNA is TGTGCCAGCAGCAAGCCAACCGCTAAAGATACGCAGTATTTT.

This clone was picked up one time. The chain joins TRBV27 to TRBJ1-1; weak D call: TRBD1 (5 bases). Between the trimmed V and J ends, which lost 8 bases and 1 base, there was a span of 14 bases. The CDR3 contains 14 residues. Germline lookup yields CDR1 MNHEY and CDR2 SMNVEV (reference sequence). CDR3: CASGTQAWNTEAFF. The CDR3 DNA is TGTGCCAGCGGCACACAGGCGTGGAACACTGAAGCTTTCTTT.

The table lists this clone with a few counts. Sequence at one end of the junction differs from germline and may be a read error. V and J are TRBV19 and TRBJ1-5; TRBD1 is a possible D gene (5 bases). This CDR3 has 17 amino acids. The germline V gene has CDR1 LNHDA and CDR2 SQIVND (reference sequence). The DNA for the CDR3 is TGTGCCAGTAGTTTAGACTTCAGGGATATTGGCAATCAGCCCCAGCATTTT. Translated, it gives CASSLDFRDIGNQPQHF.

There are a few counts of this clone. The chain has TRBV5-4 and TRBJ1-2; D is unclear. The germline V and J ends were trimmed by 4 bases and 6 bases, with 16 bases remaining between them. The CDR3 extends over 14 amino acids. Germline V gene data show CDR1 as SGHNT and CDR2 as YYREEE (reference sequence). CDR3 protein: CASSIVGTGDGYTF. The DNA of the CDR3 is TGTGCCAGCAGCATAGTAGGAACCGGAGATGGCTACACCTTC.

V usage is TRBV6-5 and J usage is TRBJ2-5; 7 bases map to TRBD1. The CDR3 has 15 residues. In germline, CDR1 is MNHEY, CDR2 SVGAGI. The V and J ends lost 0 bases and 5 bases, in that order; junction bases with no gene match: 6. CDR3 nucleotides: TGTGCCAGCAGTTACTCTACAGGGGCATCCGAGACCCAGTACTTC. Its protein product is CASSYSTGASETQYF.

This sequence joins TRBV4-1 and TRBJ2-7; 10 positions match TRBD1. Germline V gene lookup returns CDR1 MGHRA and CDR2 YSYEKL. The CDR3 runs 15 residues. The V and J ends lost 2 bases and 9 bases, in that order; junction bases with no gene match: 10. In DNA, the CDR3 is TGCGCCAGCAGCCAATCCGGGACAGGGGTTTTCGGGCAGTACTTC. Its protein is CASSQSGTGVFGQYF.

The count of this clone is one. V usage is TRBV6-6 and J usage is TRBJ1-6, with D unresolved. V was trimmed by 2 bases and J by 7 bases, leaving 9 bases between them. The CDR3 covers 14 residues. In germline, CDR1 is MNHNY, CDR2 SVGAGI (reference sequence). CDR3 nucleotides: TGTGCCAGCAGTTACAACGGAGTGAATTCACCCCTCCACTTT. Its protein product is CASSYNGVNSPLHF.

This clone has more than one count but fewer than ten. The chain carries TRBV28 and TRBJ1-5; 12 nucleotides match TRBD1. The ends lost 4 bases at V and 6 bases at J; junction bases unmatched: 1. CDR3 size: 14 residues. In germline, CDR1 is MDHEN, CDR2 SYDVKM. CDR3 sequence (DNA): TGTGCCAGCAGTTGGGGACAGGGGGCTCAGCCCCAGCATTTT. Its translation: CASSWGQGAQPQHF. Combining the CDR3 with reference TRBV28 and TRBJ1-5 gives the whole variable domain DVKVTQSSRYLVKRTGEKVFLECVQDMDHENMFWYRQDPGLGLRLIYFSYDVKMKEKGDIPEGYSVSREKKERFSLILESASTNQTSMYLCASSWGQGAQPQHFGDGTRLSIL.

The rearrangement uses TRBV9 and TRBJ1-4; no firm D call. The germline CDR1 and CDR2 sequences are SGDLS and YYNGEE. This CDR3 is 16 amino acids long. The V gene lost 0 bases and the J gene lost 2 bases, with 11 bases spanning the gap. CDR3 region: CASSVGGAGTNEKLFF. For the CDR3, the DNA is TGTGCCAGCAGCGTAGGTGGTGCGGGTACTAATGAAAAACTGTTTTTT.

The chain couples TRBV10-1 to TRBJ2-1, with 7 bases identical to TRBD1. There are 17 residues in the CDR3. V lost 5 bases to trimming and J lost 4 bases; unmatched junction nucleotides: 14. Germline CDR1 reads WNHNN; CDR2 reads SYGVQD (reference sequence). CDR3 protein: CASSPRLPGTDYNEQFF. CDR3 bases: TGCGCCAGCAGTCCTCGCCTCCCCGGGACAGATTACAATGAGCAGTTCTTC.

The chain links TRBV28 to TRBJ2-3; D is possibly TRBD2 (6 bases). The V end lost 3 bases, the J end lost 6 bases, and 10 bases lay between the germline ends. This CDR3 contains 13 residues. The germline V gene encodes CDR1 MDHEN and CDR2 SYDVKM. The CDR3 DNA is TGTGCCAGCAGTTTGCGGGGAATGGATACGCAGTATTTT. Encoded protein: CASSLRGMDTQYF.

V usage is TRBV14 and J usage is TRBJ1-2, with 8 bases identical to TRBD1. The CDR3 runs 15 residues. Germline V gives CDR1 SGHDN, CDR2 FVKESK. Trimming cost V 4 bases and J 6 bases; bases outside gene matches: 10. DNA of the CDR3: TGTGCCAGCAGCCCAGAACTGGACAGGGTACATGGCTACACCTTC. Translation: CASSPELDRVHGYTF.

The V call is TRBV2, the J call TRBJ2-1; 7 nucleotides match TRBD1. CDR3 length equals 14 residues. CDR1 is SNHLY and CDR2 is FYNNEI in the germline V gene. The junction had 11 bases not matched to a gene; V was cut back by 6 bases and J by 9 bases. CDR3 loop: CASRPTGPYAEQFF. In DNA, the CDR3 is TGTGCCAGCAGACCGACAGGGCCGTACGCTGAGCAGTTCTTC.

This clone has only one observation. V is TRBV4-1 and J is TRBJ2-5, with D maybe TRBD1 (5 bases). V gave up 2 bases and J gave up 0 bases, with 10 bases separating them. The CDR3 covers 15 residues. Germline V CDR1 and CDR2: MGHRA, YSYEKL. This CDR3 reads CASSQQGLYQETQYF. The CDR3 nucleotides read TGCGCCAGCAGCCAACAGGGTTTGTACCAAGAGACCCAGTACTTC.

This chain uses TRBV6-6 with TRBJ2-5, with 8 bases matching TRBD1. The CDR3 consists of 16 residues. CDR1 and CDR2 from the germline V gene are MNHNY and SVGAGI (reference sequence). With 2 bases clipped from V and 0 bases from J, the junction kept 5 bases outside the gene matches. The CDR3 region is CASSYPTGEDQETQYF. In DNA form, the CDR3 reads TGTGCCAGCAGTTACCCGACAGGGGAAGACCAAGAGACCCAGTACTTC.

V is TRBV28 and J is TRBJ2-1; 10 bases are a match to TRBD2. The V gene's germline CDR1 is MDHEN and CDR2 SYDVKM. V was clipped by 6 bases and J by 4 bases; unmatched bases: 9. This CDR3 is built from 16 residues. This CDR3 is CASRLIAGGQYNEQFF. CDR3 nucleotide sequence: TGTGCCAGCAGGTTAATAGCGGGGGGTCAGTACAATGAGCAGTTCTTC.

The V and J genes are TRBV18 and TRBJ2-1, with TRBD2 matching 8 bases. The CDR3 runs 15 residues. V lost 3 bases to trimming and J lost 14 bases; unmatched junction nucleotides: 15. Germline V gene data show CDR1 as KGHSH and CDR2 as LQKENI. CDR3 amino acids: CASSPSGTSGLREFF. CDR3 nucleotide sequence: TGTGCCAGCTCACCGTCGGGCACTAGCGGCTTACGTGAGTTCTTC.

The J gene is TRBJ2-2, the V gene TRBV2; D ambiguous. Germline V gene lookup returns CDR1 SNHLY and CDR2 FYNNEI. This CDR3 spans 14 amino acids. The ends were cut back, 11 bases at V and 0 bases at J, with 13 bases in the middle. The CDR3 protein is CALRAYTNTGELFF. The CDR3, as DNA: TGTGCCCTCCGAGCATATACGAACACCGGGGAGCTGTTTTTT.

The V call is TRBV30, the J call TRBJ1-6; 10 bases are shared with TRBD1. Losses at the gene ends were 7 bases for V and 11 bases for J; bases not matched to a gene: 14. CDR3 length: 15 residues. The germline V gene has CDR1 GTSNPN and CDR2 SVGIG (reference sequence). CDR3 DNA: TGTGCCTCGACAGGGGGACAGGGGAATTTTGCACCCCTCCACTTT. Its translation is CASTGGQGNFAPLHF.

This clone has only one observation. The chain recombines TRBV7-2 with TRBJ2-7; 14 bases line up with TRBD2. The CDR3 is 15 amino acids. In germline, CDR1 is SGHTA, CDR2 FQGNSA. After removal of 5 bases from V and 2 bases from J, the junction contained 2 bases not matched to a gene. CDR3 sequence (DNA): TGTGCCAGCAGCGAGACTAGCGGGGGGGCCTACGAGCAGTACTTC. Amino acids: CASSETSGGAYEQYF.

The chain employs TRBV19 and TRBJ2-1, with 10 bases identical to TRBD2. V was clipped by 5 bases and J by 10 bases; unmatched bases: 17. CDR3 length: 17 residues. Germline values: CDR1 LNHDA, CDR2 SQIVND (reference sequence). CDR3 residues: CASSSQLLAGRRGEQFF. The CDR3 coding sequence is TGTGCCAGTAGTTCCCAACTACTAGCGGGGCGGCGCGGGGAGCAGTTCTTC.

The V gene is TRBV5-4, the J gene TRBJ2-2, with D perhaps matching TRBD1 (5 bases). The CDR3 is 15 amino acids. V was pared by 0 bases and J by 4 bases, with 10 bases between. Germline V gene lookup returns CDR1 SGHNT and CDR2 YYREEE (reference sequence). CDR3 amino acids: CASSLAVGATGELFF. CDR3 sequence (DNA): TGTGCCAGCAGCTTGGCCGTAGGGGCCACCGGGGAGCTGTTTTTT.

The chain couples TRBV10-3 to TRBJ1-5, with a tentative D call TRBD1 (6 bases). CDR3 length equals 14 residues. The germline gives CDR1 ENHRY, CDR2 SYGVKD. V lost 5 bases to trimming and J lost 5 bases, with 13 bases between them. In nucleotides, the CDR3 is TGTGCCATCAGTACAGGGTTATCGGATCAGCCCCAGCATTTT. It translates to CAISTGLSDQPQHF.

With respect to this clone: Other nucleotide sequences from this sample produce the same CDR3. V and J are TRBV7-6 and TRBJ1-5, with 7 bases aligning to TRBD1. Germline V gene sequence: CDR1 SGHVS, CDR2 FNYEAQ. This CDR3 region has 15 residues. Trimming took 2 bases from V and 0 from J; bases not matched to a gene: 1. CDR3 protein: CASSLTGDSNQPQHF. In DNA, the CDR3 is TGTGCCAGCAGCTTAACAGGGGATAGCAATCAGCCCCAGCATTTT.

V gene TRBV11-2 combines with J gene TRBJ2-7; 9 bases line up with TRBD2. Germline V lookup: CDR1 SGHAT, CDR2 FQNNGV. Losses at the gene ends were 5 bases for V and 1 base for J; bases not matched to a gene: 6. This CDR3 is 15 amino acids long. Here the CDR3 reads CASSQREAGSYEQYF. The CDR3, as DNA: TGTGCCAGCAGCCAGCGGGAGGCAGGGTCCTACGAGCAGTACTTC.

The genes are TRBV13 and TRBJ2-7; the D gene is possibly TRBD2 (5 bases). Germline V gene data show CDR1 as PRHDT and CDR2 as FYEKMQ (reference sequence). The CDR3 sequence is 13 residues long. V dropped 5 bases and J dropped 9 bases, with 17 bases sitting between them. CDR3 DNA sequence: TGTGCCAGCAGCCCGGGGAAGCCACACGCGCAGTACTTC. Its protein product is CASSPGKPHAQYF.

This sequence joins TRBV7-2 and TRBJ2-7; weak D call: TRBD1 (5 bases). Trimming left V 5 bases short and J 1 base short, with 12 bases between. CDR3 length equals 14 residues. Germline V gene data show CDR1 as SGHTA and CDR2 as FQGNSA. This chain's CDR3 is CASSLNTGSYEQYF. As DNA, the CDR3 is TGTGCCAGCAGCCTTAACACAGGTTCCTACGAGCAGTACTTC.

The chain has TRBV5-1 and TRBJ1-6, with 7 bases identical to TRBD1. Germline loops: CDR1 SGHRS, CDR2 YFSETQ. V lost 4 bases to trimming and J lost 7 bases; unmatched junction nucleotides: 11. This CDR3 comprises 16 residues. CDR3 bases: TGCGCCAGCAGCCCAGAGACAGGGCCGGAGAATTCACCCCTCCACTTT. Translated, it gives CASSPETGPENSPLHF.

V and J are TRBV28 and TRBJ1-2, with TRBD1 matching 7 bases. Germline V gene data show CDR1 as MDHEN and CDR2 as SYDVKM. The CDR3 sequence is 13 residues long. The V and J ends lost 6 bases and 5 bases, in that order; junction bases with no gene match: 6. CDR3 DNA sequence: TGTGCCAGCAGCCAGGGGGGCGGGTATGGCTACACCTTC. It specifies CASSQGGGYGYTF.